The 15 T cell receptor beta chains listed next were all sequenced from one sample in a study of CD8+CD57+ T cells in acquired aplastic anemia. Template material for TCR beta VDJ and CDR3 profiling consisted of genomic DNA. Via MiXCR, TCRdb re-called the reads, giving one row per CDR3 protein. This table holds 150,000 to 200,000 distinct CDR3 sequences, around three fifths found once. Specimen: sorted CD4+, CD8+, or CD8+CD57+ T cells (not recorded which) from PBMCs. The receptors stem from a human donor with severe aplastic anemia or a healthy control (not recorded which).

This clonotype was detected only a few times. The chain carries TRBV7-9 and TRBJ1-6; D is perhaps TRBD1 (5 bases). V dropped 5 bases and J dropped 0 bases, with 8 bases sitting between them. The CDR3 has 15 amino acids. Germline CDR1 SEHNR, CDR2 FQNEAQ (reference sequence). The CDR3 DNA sequence: TGTGCCAGCAGCATAGACAGCTCCTATAATTCACCCCTCCACTTT. Amino acid sequence: CASSIDSSYNSPLHF.

This clonotype turned up a few times. The chain recombines TRBV10-1 with TRBJ2-7, with D tentatively TRBD1 or TRBD2 (5 bases each). CDR1 WNHNN and CDR2 SYGVQD come from the germline V gene (reference sequence). V was clipped by 7 bases and J by 2 bases, with 6 bases between them. The CDR3 extends over 11 amino acids. Here the CDR3 reads CASKGPYEQYF. CDR3 bases: TGCGCCAGCAAGGGACCCTACGAGCAGTACTTC.

This sequence joins TRBV7-2 and TRBJ2-3; D call uncertain. CDR3 length: 15 residues. In germline, CDR1 is SGHTA, CDR2 FQGNSA. The germline V and J ends were trimmed by 5 bases and 4 bases, with 16 bases remaining between them. CDR3 residues: CASSVGLDPPDTQYF. The CDR3 DNA is TGTGCCAGCAGCGTGGGCCTTGACCCCCCAGATACGCAGTATTTT.

This clonotype turned up a few times. The chain joins TRBV7-9 to TRBJ2-2; possible D gene TRBD1, 6 bases. Per germline, CDR1 SEHNR and CDR2 FQNEAQ (reference sequence). Trimming took 6 bases from V and 10 from J, leaving 18 bases between them. CDR3 size: 14 residues. CDR3 in DNA: TGTGCCAGCAGGCCTCGAGCCAGGACAGAGGAGCTGTTTTTT. Amino acids: CASRPRARTEELFF. Full variable domain (rest looked up from reference TRBV7-9 and TRBJ2-2): DTGVSQNPRHKITKRGQNVTFRCDPISEHNRLYWYRQTLGQGPEFLTYFQNEAQLEKSRLLSDRFSAERPKGSFSTLEIQRTEQGDSAMYLCASRPRARTEELFFGEGSRLTVL.

This clonotype showed up just a few times. V usage is TRBV7-2 and J usage is TRBJ1-5; 8 bases fit TRBD1. V lost 7 bases to trimming and J lost 2 bases; unmatched junction nucleotides: 7. The CDR3 loop spans 15 amino acids. CDR1 and CDR2 (germline): SGHTA, FQGNSA. The CDR3, as DNA: TGTGCCAGCACTTATGGACAGGGTGGCAATCAGCCCCAGCATTTT. It specifies CASTYGQGGNQPQHF.

This clonotype was found a few times. This sequence joins TRBV15 and TRBJ1-1; D is unclear. CDR3 length equals 12 residues. V was cut by 5 bases and J by 5 bases, with 9 bases left in between. Germline V gives CDR1 LNHNV, CDR2 YYDKDF (reference sequence). In DNA form, the CDR3 reads TGTGCCACCAGCCCGGGGAGTACTGAAGCTTTCTTT. It codes for CATSPGSTEAFF.

This clonotype was recorded many times. The chain combines TRBV6-5 with TRBJ2-5; D is possibly TRBD1 (6 bases). This CDR3 region has 14 residues. V was cut by 6 bases and J by 5 bases, with 16 bases left in between. CDR1 MNHEY and CDR2 SVGAGI come from the germline V gene. CDR3 residues: CASSPTGILETQYF. The CDR3 DNA follows: TGTGCCAGCAGCCCCACAGGGATCTTGGAGACCCAGTACTTC.

This clonotype was detected only once. The chain uses TRBV20-1 and TRBJ2-5; 8 nucleotides agree with TRBD2. Germline V gene lookup returns CDR1 DFQATT and CDR2 SNEGSKA (reference sequence). This CDR3 region has 13 residues. V lost 4 bases, J lost 2 bases, and 3 bases stayed unmatched. Here the CDR3 reads CSAITSGQETQYF. The CDR3 DNA reads as TGCAGTGCTATTACTAGCGGTCAAGAGACCCAGTACTTC.

The rearrangement uses TRBV12-3 or TRBV12-4 and TRBJ1-5; D is unclear. This CDR3 has 16 amino acids. Trimming removed 1 base at V and 4 bases at J, with 14 bases between. CDR3 bases: TGTGCCAGCAGTTTAGATGGGAATGGGTGGAATCAGCCCCAGCATTTT. Residues: CASSLDGNGWNQPQHF.

The CDR3 nucleotides are TGCAGTGCTACCTACGGGGTCCCTAATTCACCCCTCCACTTT. Its translation is CSATYGVPNSPLHF. This chain uses TRBV20-1 with TRBJ1-6; no reliable D call. The germline V gene encodes CDR1 DFQATT and CDR2 SNEGSKA (reference sequence). The V and J ends lost 4 bases and 6 bases respectively, with 13 bases between them. The CDR3 spans 14 residues.

V and J are TRBV6-2 or TRBV6-3 and TRBJ1-1, with 8 nucleotides matching TRBD1. The V gene's germline CDR1 is MNHEY and CDR2 SVGEGT. CDR3 size: 15 residues. Unmatched junction bases numbered 5, after V lost 0 bases and J lost 5 bases. The CDR3 here is CASSYSGRGLTEAFF. In nucleotides, the CDR3 is TGTGCCAGCAGTTACTCGGGCAGGGGGCTAACTGAAGCTTTCTTT.

This clonotype came up a few times. The chain recombines TRBV7-2 with TRBJ1-2; the D is unclear. V gave up 2 bases and J gave up 1 base, with 8 bases separating them. The CDR3 contains 14 residues. Germline CDR1 reads SGHTA; CDR2 reads FQGNSA. In DNA, the CDR3 is TGTGCCAGCAGCTTACAACAGAGTAACTATGGCTACACCTTC. The encoded protein is CASSLQQSNYGYTF.

The V and J genes are TRBV15 and TRBJ2-3, with D maybe TRBD1 (5 bases). The CDR3 has 15 amino acids. V lost 1 base to trimming and J lost 2 bases, with 10 bases between them. The V gene's germline CDR1 is LNHNV and CDR2 YYDKDF (reference sequence). The CDR3 is CATSRAAGFTDTQYF. Written as DNA, the CDR3 is TGTGCCACCAGCAGAGCGGCAGGGTTCACAGATACGCAGTATTTT.

V is TRBV5-1 and J is TRBJ1-6; possibly TRBD1 for D (6 bases). CDR3 length: 14 residues. V lost 6 bases, J lost 8 bases, and 15 bases lay in between. Germline V gives CDR1 SGHRS, CDR2 YFSETQ. The CDR3 region has the DNA TGCGCCAGCAACTACGGGGGCGTAGATTCACCCCTCCACTTT. It is translated as CASNYGGVDSPLHF.

V and J are TRBV25-1 and TRBJ2-7; 10 bases align to TRBD1. The CDR3 loop spans 15 amino acids. Germline-derived CDR1 and CDR2 are MGHDK and SYGVNS. Trimming took 6 bases from V and 2 from J; bases not matched to a gene: 7. This CDR3 is CASSVYGQGAYEQYF. The CDR3, as DNA: TGTGCCAGCAGCGTTTACGGACAGGGGGCCTACGAGCAGTACTTC.